This TCR beta chain derives from a study of blood T cell repertoires in COVID-19. In the study overall: The United States, Italy and Spain supplied acute and convalescent COVID-19 samples. Sample material is recorded as cDNA or gDNA derived from T cells, B-cell-depleted T cells, or PBMCs.

Original analysis: Estimated nucleated cell counts came from reference gene primer amplification. Clones were sequenced by immunoSEQ multiplex PCR, and TCRdb holds only the in-frame ones, with some missing. The DNA was the basis for D and trimming; V, J and clone size are from that table. The sample has about 240,000 clones; 86% are singletons. Germline CDR1 and CDR2: SGHAT and FQNNGV. V was pared by 6 bases and J by 11 bases, with 28 bases between. CDR3 length equals 17 residues. This sequence was found in an elderly man with acute or convalescent COVID-19. This chain joins TRBV11-2 and TRBJ2-2; D possibly corresponds to TRBD2 (6 bases). What was sequenced was peripheral blood. The CDR3 coding sequence is TGTGCCAGCAGACCAGGAGGGCAGCCACTGGGCACGAGCGAGCTGTTTTTT. As protein: CASRPGGQPLGTSELFF.